These 9 T cell receptor beta chains came from one sample sequenced in a study of identical twins. TCRdb re-analysed the 5' RACE reads in MiXCR, keeping a single row per CDR3 protein. Of 450,000 or so distinct CDR3 sequences listed, about 14% were seen once; the top ten hold about 0.54%. The sample also formed part of further work on yellow fever vaccine responses in identical twins.

The sequenced material came from CD4+ T cells sorted from blood. These receptors all come from a woman aged 18-35 years in good health.

This clonotype appeared a few times. The chain's CDR3 is CASSSYRGEQYF. The CDR3, as DNA: TGTGCCAGCAGCTCCTACAGGGGCGAGCAGTACTTC. The chain links TRBV7-9 to TRBJ2-7, with 7 bases matching TRBD1. The germline V gene encodes CDR1 SEHNR and CDR2 FQNEAQ (reference sequence). Germline trimming cut 4 bases from V and 6 bases from J; bases unmatched to any gene: 3. This CDR3 has 12 residues.

The chain recombines TRBV9 with TRBJ2-2; TRBD2 matches 8 bases. The J segment lost 6 bases and the V segment lost 0 bases, leaving 10 bases of the junction unmatched. CDR1 and CDR2 (germline): SGDLS, YYNGEE. The CDR3 has 17 residues. In DNA, the CDR3 is TGTGCCAGCAGCGTAGGAGGGTACGGGGGGGACGCCGGGGAGCTGTTTTTT. Translation gives CASSVGGYGGDAGELFF.

The sample holds a few counts of this clonotype. This rearrangement joins TRBV28 to TRBJ2-7; TRBD1 might be the D (6 bases). The V gene's germline CDR1 is MDHEN and CDR2 SYDVKM. Trimming removed 7 bases at V and 0 bases at J, with 16 bases between. The length of the CDR3 is 15 residues. CDR3 sequence: CASTILTGASYEQYF. In DNA form, the CDR3 reads TGTGCCAGCACCATACTGACAGGTGCCTCCTACGAGCAGTACTTC.

This clonotype turned up a few times. V is TRBV12-3 or TRBV12-4 and J is TRBJ2-5; 7 nucleotides align to TRBD1. The trim removed 6 bases at V and 1 base at J, leaving 5 bases unmatched. CDR3 length: 14 amino acids. CDR3 region: CASRDDRAQETQYF. CDR3 bases: TGTGCCAGCAGGGATGACAGGGCCCAAGAGACCCAGTACTTC.

V usage is TRBV28 and J usage is TRBJ2-7, with TRBD1 as a possible D gene (7 bases). The CDR3 sequence is 15 residues long. Germline values: CDR1 MDHEN, CDR2 SYDVKM. V was pared by 4 bases and J by 7 bases, with 20 bases between. The CDR3 reads CASSSAGGIPEEQYF. In DNA, the CDR3 is TGTGCCAGCAGTTCTGCAGGGGGGATTCCAGAAGAGCAGTACTTC.

The V and J genes are TRBV11-2 and TRBJ2-3; perhaps TRBD2 as D (7 bases). The germline gives CDR1 SGHAT, CDR2 FQNNGV. CDR3 length: 14 amino acids. V lost 10 bases to trimming and J lost 4 bases, with 18 bases between them. The CDR3 here is CAIGGGPVPDTQYF. DNA of the CDR3: TGTGCCATTGGGGGGGGGCCGGTTCCAGATACGCAGTATTTT.

This clonotype came up many times. The V call is TRBV5-1, the J call TRBJ2-5; no reliable D call. V lost 4 bases to trimming and J lost 5 bases, with 15 bases between them. Per germline, CDR1 SGHRS and CDR2 YFSETQ. This CDR3 contains 14 residues. The CDR3 region is CASSLGVFGETQYF. The CDR3 DNA reads TGCGCCAGCAGCCTTGGGGTTTTCGGGGAGACCCAGTACTTC. The full variable domain, its missing parts supplied by reference TRBV5-1 and TRBJ2-5, is KAGVTQTPRYLIKTRGQQVTLSCSPISGHRSVSWYQQTPGQGLQFLFEYFSETQRNKGNFPGRFSGRQFSNSRSEMNVSTLELGDSALYLCASSLGVFGETQYFGPGTRLLVL.

The table lists this clonotype with many counts. V gene TRBV25-1 combines with J gene TRBJ2-7; TRBD2 agrees at 9 bases. Trimming removed 6 bases from V and 3 bases from J; junction bases left unmatched: 3. The germline gives CDR1 MGHDK, CDR2 SYGVNS. The CDR3 totals 13 residues. CDR3 amino acids: CASSPSGIYEQYF. As DNA, the CDR3 is TGTGCCAGCAGCCCTAGCGGGATCTACGAGCAGTACTTC.

This clonotype was counted a few times. The V gene is TRBV7-9, the J gene TRBJ2-3; D not certain. Trimming left V 11 bases short and J 1 base short, with 13 bases between. Germline CDR1 is SEHNR and CDR2 is FQNEAQ (reference sequence). The CDR3 has 13 residues. For the CDR3, the DNA is TGTGCCCCAGCAATCTCGGGCACAGATACGCAGTATTTT. Translation: CAPAISGTDTQYF.